This TCR beta chain comes out of a study of shared clonotypes between healthy human individuals. V was cut by 10 bases and J by 2 bases, with 9 bases left in between. The V gene's germline CDR1 is ENHRY and CDR2 SYGVKD. CDR3 length: 11 residues. Libraries were prepared by immunoSEQ multiplex PCR; TCRdb keeps only in-frame clonotypes and omits some of them. The sample records about 1,800,000 clones, about 95% being singletons. The naive CD8 subset, CD45RO-negative cells positively selected for CCR7, excluded terminally differentiated effector memory CD45RA+ cells. This clone was detected only once. Sequenced material: naive CD8+ T cells sorted from blood. The chain uses TRBV10-3 and TRBJ2-7; D unclear. The source of this sequence is a man between 18 and 35 years old in good health. CDR3 DNA: TGTGCCAGCTCGCAAACCTACGAGCAGTACTTC. Translated: CASSQTYEQYF.